One sample yielded the 19 T cell receptor beta chains listed below, sequenced in a study of cytomegalovirus exposure and HLA in healthy donors. PCR primers comprised 60 Vbeta and 13 Jbeta primers. Produced via immunoSEQ multiplex PCR; TCRdb's table is partial and in-frame only. This table holds under 150,000 clones, around 77% found once. Specimen: PBMCs. All receptors derive from a woman aged 40 to 49 in good health and CMV-seropositive.

The chain couples TRBV2 to TRBJ2-4; D gene ambiguous. Per germline, CDR1 SNHLY and CDR2 FYNNEI. V was pared by 6 bases and J by 0 bases, with 6 bases between. CDR3 length: 13 residues. The CDR3 reads CASRTQAKNIQYF. The CDR3 nucleotides are TGTGCCAGCAGAACACAAGCCAAAAACATTCAGTACTTC. The full variable domain, in which reference TRBV2 and TRBJ2-4 provide the parts outside the CDR3, is EPEVTQTPSHQVTQMGQEVILRCVPISNHLYFYWYRQILGQKVEFLVSFYNNEISEKSEIFDDQFSVERPDGSNFTLKIRSTKLEDSAMYFCASRTQAKNIQYFGAGTRLSVL.

Comment on this clone: The limits of the CDR3 on the DNA are not certain, so only TCRdb's listed CDR3 is given. The genes are TRBV5-1 and TRBJ2-1; the D call of TRBD2 is as the table states it, not checked on the DNA. Germline lookup yields CDR1 SGHRS and CDR2 YFSETQ. The CDR3 length is 14 residues, termini included. The CDR3: CASSAWGAGASKFF.

This chain joins TRBV28 and TRBJ1-6, with D possibly being TRBD1 (6 bases). There are 15 residues in the CDR3. V dropped 3 bases and J dropped 9 bases, with 15 bases sitting between them. Germline CDR1 is MDHEN and CDR2 is SYDVKM. The CDR3 coding sequence is TGTGCCAGCAGTTTGGTTCAGGGGATTGGTTCACCCCTCCACTTT. It yields the protein CASSLVQGIGSPLHF.

This chain connects TRBV28 to TRBJ2-5; 9 positions match TRBD2. This CDR3 region has 15 residues. The junction had 11 bases not matched to a gene; V was cut back by 5 bases and J by 7 bases. Germline V lookup: CDR1 MDHEN, CDR2 SYDVKM. CDR3: CASSVTSGGMWTQYF. The CDR3 nucleotides read TGTGCCAGCAGTGTGACTAGCGGTGGAATGTGGACCCAGTACTTC.

This chain links TRBV6-5 with TRBJ1-2; D may be TRBD1 (6 bases). This CDR3 contains 13 residues. In germline, CDR1 is MNHEY, CDR2 SVGAGI. V lost 5 bases, J lost 5 bases, and 12 bases lay in between. CDR3 in DNA: TGTGCCAGCAGTATACCTGGACAGTATGGCTACACCTTC. Encoded protein: CASSIPGQYGYTF.

This rearrangement joins TRBV27 to TRBJ2-2, with D maybe TRBD1 (5 bases). Germline V CDR1 and CDR2: MNHEY, SMNVEV (reference sequence). CDR3 length equals 15 residues. V was trimmed by 9 bases and J by 5 bases, leaving 19 bases between them. The CDR3 loop is CASAILQGGTGELFF. CDR3 nucleotides: TGTGCCAGTGCGATCCTCCAGGGTGGGACCGGGGAGCTGTTTTTT.

This clone was counted a few times. This chain joins TRBV7-6 and TRBJ2-3; 12 bases map to TRBD2. Germline CDR1 is SGHVS and CDR2 is FNYEAQ. Losses at the gene ends were 6 bases for V and 4 bases for J; bases not matched to a gene: 14. The CDR3 sequence is 18 residues long. The CDR3 loop reads CASRHHTLAGGRSDTQYF. As DNA, the CDR3 is TGTGCCAGCAGACATCACACGCTAGCGGGGGGGCGATCAGATACGCAGTATTTT.

CDR3 sequence reads: CASRSGVVEEQYF. DNA of the CDR3: TGTGCCAGCCGGAGCGGGGTTGTGGAAGAGCAGTACTTC. V is TRBV6-5 and J is TRBJ2-7; 7 bases agree with TRBD2. Germline assignment: CDR1 MNHEY and CDR2 SVGAGI. This CDR3 has 13 residues. V gave up 8 bases and J gave up 7 bases; unmatched junction bases: 11.

The chain links TRBV4-1 to TRBJ1-6, with D possibly TRBD1 on 5 matching bases. Germline V gene sequence: CDR1 MGHRA, CDR2 YSYEKL. CDR3 length equals 17 residues. The V and J ends lost 0 bases and 4 bases respectively, with 13 bases between them. This CDR3 is CASSQDPGIGYNSPLHF. The CDR3 bases are TGCGCCAGCAGCCAAGACCCAGGGATAGGATATAATTCACCCCTCCACTTT.

The chain links TRBV10-3 to TRBJ1-3; D possibly corresponds to TRBD1 (6 bases). The CDR3 runs 13 residues. With 3 bases removed from V and 4 bases from J, the gap between germline ends came to 7 bases. Germline-derived CDR1 and CDR2 are ENHRY and SYGVKD. The CDR3 DNA reads TGTGCCATCAGTGACAGGGGCGGAAACACCATATATTTT. Its translation is CAISDRGGNTIYF.

The chain carries TRBV5-6 and TRBJ2-3; 11 bases fit TRBD2. Germline assignment: CDR1 SGHDT and CDR2 YYEEEE. This CDR3 is 15 amino acids long. V gave up 5 bases and J gave up 3 bases; unmatched junction bases: 5. The DNA for the CDR3 is TGTGCCAGCAGTTTACTAGCGGGGGAGACAGATACGCAGTATTTT. It codes for CASSLLAGETDTQYF. Looking up the rest from reference TRBV5-6 and TRBJ2-3 gives the full variable domain: DAGVTQSPTHLIKTRGQQVTLRCSPKSGHDTVSWYQQALGQGPQFIFQYYEEEERQRGNFPDRFSGHQFPNYSSELNVNALLLGDSALYLCASSLLAGETDTQYFGPGTRLTVL.

The chain is built from TRBV14 and TRBJ1-1; tentative D call: TRBD1 (6 bases). CDR1 is SGHDN and CDR2 is FVKESK in the germline V gene. This CDR3 is built from 18 residues. Trimming cost V 0 bases and J 0 bases, with 17 bases left between them. The CDR3 DNA reads TGTGCCAGCAGCCAAGATAGGCAGGGGTTGGGGATGAACACTGAAGCTTTCTTT. This codes for CASSQDRQGLGMNTEAFF.

The chain links TRBV19 to TRBJ2-1, with 8 bases fitting TRBD1. Losses at the gene ends were 5 bases for V and 9 bases for J; bases not matched to a gene: 6. Germline CDR1 LNHDA, CDR2 SQIVND (reference sequence). The CDR3 contains 13 residues. The CDR3 nucleotides are TGTGCCAGTAGTCCGTGGACAGGGAGTGAGCAGTTCTTC. It codes for CASSPWTGSEQFF.

The chain links TRBV2 to TRBJ2-1; 11 bases are shared with TRBD2. The ends lost 4 bases at V and 0 bases at J; junction bases unmatched: 5. The CDR3 sequence is 17 residues long. Germline V gene sequence: CDR1 SNHLY, CDR2 FYNNEI. In nucleotides, the CDR3 is TGTGCCAGCAGTGGACCCGGGACTAGCGGCTCCTACAATGAGCAGTTCTTC. This encodes CASSGPGTSGSYNEQFF. Complete variable domain (other parts from reference TRBV2 and TRBJ2-1): EPEVTQTPSHQVTQMGQEVILRCVPISNHLYFYWYRQILGQKVEFLVSFYNNEISEKSEIFDDQFSVERPDGSNFTLKIRSTKLEDSAMYFCASSGPGTSGSYNEQFFGPGTRLTVL.

CDR3 nucleotide sequence: TGCGCCAGCAGCTTGGGTATCACAATCACAGATACGCAGTATTTT. This sequence encodes CASSLGITITDTQYF. This chain connects TRBV5-1 to TRBJ2-3; D not certain. Trimming shortened V by 0 bases and J by 2 bases, and 10 bases separated the two germline ends. This CDR3 contains 15 residues. CDR1 is SGHRS, CDR2 YFSETQ, per germline.

The V call is TRBV19, the J call TRBJ2-2, with 9 bases matching TRBD2. The CDR3 has 16 amino acids. Germline V gene lookup returns CDR1 LNHDA and CDR2 SQIVND (reference sequence). Trimming cost V 5 bases and J 1 base; bases outside gene matches: 5. The CDR3 coding sequence is TGTGCCAGTAGTCCCTATAGCGGGGGGAACACCGGGGAGCTGTTTTTT. Amino acids: CASSPYSGGNTGELFF.

V usage is TRBV6-1 and J usage is TRBJ1-2, with D possibly matching TRBD1 (6 bases). Germline values: CDR1 MNHNS, CDR2 SASEGT. Trimming shortened V by 7 bases and J by 3 bases, and 12 bases separated the two germline ends. The CDR3 covers 13 residues. CDR3 sequence: CASITAGDYGYTF. In nucleotides, the CDR3 is TGTGCCAGCATTACCGCAGGGGACTATGGCTACACCTTC.

V usage is TRBV21-1 and J usage is TRBJ1-5; the listed D gene, TRBD1, was not tested against the DNA. TRBV21-1 is a known pseudogene. This CDR3 contains 15 residues. CDR3 residues: CASSKVNRHNQPQHF. DNA of the CDR3: TGTGCCAGCAGCAAAGTTAACAGGCACAATCAGCCCCAGCATTTT.

This sequence joins TRBV29-1 and TRBJ2-7; D is possibly TRBD1 (6 bases). This CDR3 spans 14 amino acids. Germline V CDR1 and CDR2: SQVTM, ANQGSEA. Trimming removed 4 bases from V and 6 bases from J, with 19 bases in between. The CDR3 DNA sequence: TGCAGCGTTGTTAAACAGGGACGGCCAGGCGAGCAGTACTTC. This encodes CSVVKQGRPGEQYF.